These T cell receptor beta chains were read from a single sample in a study of breast tumors, draining lymph nodes, adjacent tissues. TCRdb re-derived calls from the multiplex PCR reads in MiXCR, one entry per CDR3 protein. The repertoire holds more than 20,000 distinct CDR3 sequences, with 50% as singletons. The material sequenced was breast tumor tissue. These receptors originate from a female donor with breast cancer. Some clones in this sample may be carry-over from other donors' samples. The CDR3 runs from the conserved cysteine through the conserved F or W. A D gene is named only where the DNA matches it firmly. Clone sizes are given selectively: once, few, many, or a class where the clone is expanded.

NA	NA	TRBV6-5	TRBJ2-1	TGTGCCAGCAGTCCCGGCACAGATACGCAGTTCTTC	CASSPGTDTQFF
NA	NA	TRBV5-6	TRBJ2-6	TGTGCCAGCAGTTTCGACTCTGGGGCCAACGTCCTGACTTTC	CASSFDSGANVLTF
NA	NA	TRBV5-1	TRBJ2-1	TGCGCCAGCAGCTTACTAGTCCATGAGCACTTCTTC	CASSLLVHEHFF
NA	NA	TRBV20-1	TRBJ1-5	TGTAGTGCTTCAGGCTGGAATCAGCCCCCGCATTTT	CSASGWNQPPHF
NA	TRBD2	TRBV6-1	TRBJ2-1	TGTGCCAGCAGCTTAGCGGGACTAGCCTACAATGAGCAGTTCTTC	CASSLAGLAYNEQFF
NA	TRBD1	TRBV12-3/TRBV12-4	TRBJ1-4	TGTGCCAGCAGTTTCAGGGGGGGGATGAAACTGTTTTTT	CASSFRGGMKLFF
NA	TRBD2	TRBV10-3	TRBJ2-5	TGTGCCATCAGTAGCGGGAGGGCCAAAGAGACCCAGTACTTC	CAISSGRAKETQYF
medium-sized	TRBD2	TRBV5-1	TRBJ2-3	TGCGCCAGCAGCCCCAGCGGGAGAGACACAGATACGCAGTATTTT	CASSPSGRDTDTQYF
NA	NA	TRBV6-1	TRBJ2-7	TGTGCCAGCAGTGAATTGCAGGGTTGGGACGAGCAGTACTTC	CASSELQGWDEQYF
NA	TRBD2	TRBV20-1	TRBJ2-7	TGCAGTGCGGAAGGACTAGCGGGAGGGACCCACTACGAGCAGTACTTC	CSAEGLAGGTHYEQYF
few	TRBD2	TRBV20-1	TRBJ2-1	TGCAGTGCTAGGAGCTACAGGGGCGGAGGGACTAGCGGTTCCTACAATGAGCAGTTCTTC	CSARSYRGGGTSGSYNEQFF
NA	TRBD2	TRBV12-3/TRBV12-4	TRBJ2-1	TGTGCCAGCAGCTCGACAGGGTCGGTAGCGGGAGTTAATGAGCAGTTCTTC	CASSSTGSVAGVNEQFF
many	NA	TRBV12-5	TRBJ1-3	TGTGCTAGTGGTTCAGGGGCTTCTGGAAACACCATATATTTT	CASGSGASGNTIYF
many	NA	TRBV11-2	TRBJ1-6	TGTGCCAGCAGCTTTTCAGGGGATAATTCACCCCTCCACTTT	CASSFSGDNSPLHF
NA	NA	TRBV19	TRBJ1-1	TGTGCCAGTAGTTCCGAGGGGGGTGCCGAAACTTTCTTT	CASSSEGGAETFF
NA	TRBD2	TRBV5-6	TRBJ2-3	TGTGCCAGCAGCTTTCATGGCGGGAGGGGGGCAGATACGCAGTATTTT	CASSFHGGRGADTQYF
NA	TRBD2	TRBV7-9	TRBJ2-2	TGTGCCAGCAGCTTAGACTTGGGGAGCGGGAGGTTCACCGGGGAGCTGTTTTTT	CASSLDLGSGRFTGELFF
many	TRBD1	TRBV6-5	TRBJ2-2	TGTGCCAGCAGAACCCCGGGACAGCTGGCCGGGGAGCTGTTTTTT	CASRTPGQLAGELFF
many	TRBD1	TRBV5-6	TRBJ2-7	TGTGCCAGCAGCCGGGGTCGACAGGGGGCTTCCTATGAGCAGTACTTC	CASSRGRQGASYEQYF
medium-sized	TRBD1	TRBV24-1	TRBJ2-7	TGTGCCACCAGCCCAGGGGGAACTACCTACGAGCAGTACTTC	CATSPGGTTYEQYF
NA	NA	TRBV11-3	TRBJ1-5	TGCGCCAGCAGTTTCATTAGGGATACGCAGCATTTT	CASSFIRDTQHF
NA	TRBD2	TRBV24-1	TRBJ2-7	TGTGCCACCAGTACTAGCGGGAGGCCCTACGGGCAGTACTTC	CATSTSGRPYGQYF
NA	TRBD2	TRBV5-1	TRBJ2-7	TGCGCCAGCAGCAGGGCTAGCGGGAGGGCCCACTCCTACGAGCAGTACTTC	CASSRASGRAHSYEQYF
many	NA	TRBV19	TRBJ1-6	TGTGCCAGTAGTATACCTGGGAAATCACCCCTCCACTTT	CASSIPGKSPLHF
many	NA	TRBV18	TRBJ1-3	TGTGCCAGCTCACCCTCCAACAGGGACAAATCTGGAAACACCATATATTTT	CASSPSNRDKSGNTIYF
many	NA	TRBV30	TRBJ1-4	TGTGCCTGGAGTGTTACGGTTGAAAAACTGTTTTTT	CAWSVTVEKLFF
many	NA	TRBV6-5	TRBJ1-2	TGTGCCAGCAGCAAGGGGGGGAACTATGGCTACACCTTC	CASSKGGNYGYTF
NA	NA	TRBV20-1	TRBJ2-7	TGCAGTGCAGCTCTAGTGTACGAGCAGTACTTC	CSAALVYEQYF
NA	TRBD2	TRBV20-1	TRBJ2-3	TGCAGTGCTAGTACTAGCGGGAGGGAGGCAGATACGCAGTATTTT	CSASTSGREADTQYF
NA	TRBD2	TRBV10-3	TRBJ2-1	TGTGCCATCAGCGGGACTAGCGGATTAGTCCACAATGAGCAGTTCTTC	CAISGTSGLVHNEQFF
NA	NA	TRBV28	TRBJ2-7	TGTGCCAGTACAGTCTCCATGATCTACGAGCAGCACTTC	CASTVSMIYEQHF
NA	NA	TRBV24-1	TRBJ2-1	TGTGCCACCAGTGATTTGTCAGGGAAGTACAATGAGCAGTTCTTC	CATSDLSGKYNEQFF
NA	TRBD2	TRBV20-1	TRBJ2-2	TGCAGTGCGGAAGGACTAGCGAACACCGGGGAGCTGTTTTTT	CSAEGLANTGELFF
NA	NA	TRBV7-3	TRBJ2-7	TGTGCCAGCAGCCTCGGACAGTGGGCCCCGCAGTACGAGCAGTACTTC	CASSLGQWAPQYEQYF
NA	NA	TRBV5-1	TRBJ1-3	TGCGCCAGCAGGACTAGCGGGGGCTCTGGAAACACCATATATTTT	CASRTSGGSGNTIYF
NA	TRBD2	TRBV19	TRBJ2-7	TGTGCCACCCGACTAGCGTACGAGCAGTACTTC	CATRLAYEQYF
NA	NA	TRBV29-1	TRBJ1-2	TGCAGCGTCTACAGGGAGGGTGGCTATGGCTACACCTTC	CSVYREGGYGYTF